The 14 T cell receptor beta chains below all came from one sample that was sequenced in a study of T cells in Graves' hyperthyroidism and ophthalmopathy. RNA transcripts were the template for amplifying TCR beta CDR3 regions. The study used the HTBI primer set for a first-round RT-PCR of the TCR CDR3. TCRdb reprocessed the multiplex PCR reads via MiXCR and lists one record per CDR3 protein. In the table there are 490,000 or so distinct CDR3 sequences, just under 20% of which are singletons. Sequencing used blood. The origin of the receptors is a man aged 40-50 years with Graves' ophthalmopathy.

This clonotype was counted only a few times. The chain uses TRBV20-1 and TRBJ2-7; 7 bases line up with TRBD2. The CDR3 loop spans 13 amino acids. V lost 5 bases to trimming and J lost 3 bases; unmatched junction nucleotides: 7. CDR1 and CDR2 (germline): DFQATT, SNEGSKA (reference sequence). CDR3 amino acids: CSAGGVSSYEQYF. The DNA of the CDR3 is TGCAGTGCTGGGGGGGTATCCAGCTACGAGCAGTACTTC.

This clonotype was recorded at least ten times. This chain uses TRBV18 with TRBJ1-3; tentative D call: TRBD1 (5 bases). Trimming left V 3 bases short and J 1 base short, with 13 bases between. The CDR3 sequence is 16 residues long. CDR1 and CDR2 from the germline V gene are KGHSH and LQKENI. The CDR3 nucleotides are TGTGCCAGCTCACCTAAAGACAGCCAGTCTGGAAACACCATATATTTT. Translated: CASSPKDSQSGNTIYF.

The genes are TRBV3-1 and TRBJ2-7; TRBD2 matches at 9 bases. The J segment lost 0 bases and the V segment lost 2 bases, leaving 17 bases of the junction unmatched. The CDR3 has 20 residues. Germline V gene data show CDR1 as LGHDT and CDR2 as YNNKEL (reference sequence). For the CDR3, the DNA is TGTGCCAGCAGCCAACCCCCGGGGCGCGGGGGGGCCTGTGGCTCCTACGAGCAGTACTTC. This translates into CASSQPPGRGGACGSYEQYF.

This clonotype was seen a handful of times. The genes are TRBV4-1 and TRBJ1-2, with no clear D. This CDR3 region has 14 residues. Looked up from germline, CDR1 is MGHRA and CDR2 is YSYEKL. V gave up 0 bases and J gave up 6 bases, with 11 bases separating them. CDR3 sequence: CASSQEADSHGYTF. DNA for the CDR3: TGCGCCAGCAGCCAAGAGGCGGATAGCCATGGCTACACCTTC.

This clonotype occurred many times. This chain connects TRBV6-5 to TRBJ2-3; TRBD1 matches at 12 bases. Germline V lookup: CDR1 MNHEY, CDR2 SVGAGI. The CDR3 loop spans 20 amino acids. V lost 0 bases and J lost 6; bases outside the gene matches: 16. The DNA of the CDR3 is TGTGCCAGCAGTTACTCATCACCGGGACAGGGGGCGAGGGGGTGGGATACGCAGTATTTT. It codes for CASSYSSPGQGARGWDTQYF.

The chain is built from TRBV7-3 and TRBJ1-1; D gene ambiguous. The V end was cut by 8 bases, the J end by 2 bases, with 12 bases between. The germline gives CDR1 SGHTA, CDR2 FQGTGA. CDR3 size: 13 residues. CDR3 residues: CASSLTFNTEAFF. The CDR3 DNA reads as TGTGCCAGCTCCCTAACCTTTAACACTGAAGCTTTCTTT. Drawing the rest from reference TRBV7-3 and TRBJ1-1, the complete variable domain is GAGVSQTPSNKVTEKGKYVELRCDPISGHTALYWYRQSLGQGPEFLIYFQGTGAADDSGLPNDRFFAVRPEGSVSTLKIQRTERGDSAVYLCASSLTFNTEAFFGQGTRLTVV.

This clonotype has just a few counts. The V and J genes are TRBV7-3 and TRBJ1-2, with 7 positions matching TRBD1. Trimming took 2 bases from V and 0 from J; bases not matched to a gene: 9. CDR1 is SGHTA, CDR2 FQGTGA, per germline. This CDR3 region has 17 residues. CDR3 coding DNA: TGTGCCAGCAGCTTACCCCGGGACAGAAGGGCTAACTATGGCTACACCTTC. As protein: CASSLPRDRRANYGYTF.

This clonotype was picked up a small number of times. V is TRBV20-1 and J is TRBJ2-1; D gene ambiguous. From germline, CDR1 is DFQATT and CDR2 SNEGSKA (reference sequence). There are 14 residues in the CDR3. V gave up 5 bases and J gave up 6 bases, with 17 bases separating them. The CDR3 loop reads CSALPLGPGNEQFF. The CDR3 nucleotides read TGCAGTGCTCTTCCTTTGGGCCCAGGCAATGAGCAGTTCTTC.

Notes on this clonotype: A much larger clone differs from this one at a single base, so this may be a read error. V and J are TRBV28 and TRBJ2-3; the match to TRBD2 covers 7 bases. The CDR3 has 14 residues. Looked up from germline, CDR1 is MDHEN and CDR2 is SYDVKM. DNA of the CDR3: TGTGCCAGTAAACTAGCGCTTAGCACAGATAGGCAGTATTTT. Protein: CASKLALSTDRQYF.

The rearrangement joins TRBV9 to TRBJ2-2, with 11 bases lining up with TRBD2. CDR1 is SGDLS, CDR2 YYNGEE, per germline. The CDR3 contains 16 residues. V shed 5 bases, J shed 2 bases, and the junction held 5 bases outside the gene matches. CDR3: CASRDTSGGNTGELFF. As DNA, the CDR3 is TGTGCCAGCAGGGACACTAGCGGGGGAAACACCGGGGAGCTGTTTTTT.

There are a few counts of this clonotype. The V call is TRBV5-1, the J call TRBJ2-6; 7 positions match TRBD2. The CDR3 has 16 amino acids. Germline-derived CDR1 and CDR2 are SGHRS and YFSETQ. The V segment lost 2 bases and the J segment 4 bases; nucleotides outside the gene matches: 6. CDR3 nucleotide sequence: TGCGCCAGCAGCTTCCAGCCCGGGGGGGGGGCCAACGTCCTGACTTTC. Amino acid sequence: CASSFQPGGGANVLTF.

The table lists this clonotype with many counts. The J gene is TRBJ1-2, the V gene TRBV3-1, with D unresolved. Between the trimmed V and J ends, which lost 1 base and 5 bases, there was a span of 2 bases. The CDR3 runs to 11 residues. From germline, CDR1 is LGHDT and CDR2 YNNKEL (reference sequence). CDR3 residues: CASSQGYGYTF. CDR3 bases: TGTGCCAGCAGCCAAGGGTATGGCTACACCTTC.

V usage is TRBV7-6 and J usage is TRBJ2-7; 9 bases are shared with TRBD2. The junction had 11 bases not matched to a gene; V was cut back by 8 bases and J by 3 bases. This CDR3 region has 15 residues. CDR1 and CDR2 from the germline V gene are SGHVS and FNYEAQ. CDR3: CASLESSGRLYEQYF. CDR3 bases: TGTGCCAGCCTCGAGAGTAGCGGGAGACTCTACGAGCAGTACTTC.

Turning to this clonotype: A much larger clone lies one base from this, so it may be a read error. CDR3 DNA sequence: TGTGCCATCAACGGTGGGGTAACAGATACGCAGTATTTT. This sequence encodes CAINGGVTDTQYF. The chain combines TRBV2 with TRBJ2-3; no clear D gene. CDR3 size: 13 residues. Germline V CDR1 and CDR2: SNHLY, FYNNEI. V dropped 10 bases and J dropped 3 bases, with 14 bases sitting between them.